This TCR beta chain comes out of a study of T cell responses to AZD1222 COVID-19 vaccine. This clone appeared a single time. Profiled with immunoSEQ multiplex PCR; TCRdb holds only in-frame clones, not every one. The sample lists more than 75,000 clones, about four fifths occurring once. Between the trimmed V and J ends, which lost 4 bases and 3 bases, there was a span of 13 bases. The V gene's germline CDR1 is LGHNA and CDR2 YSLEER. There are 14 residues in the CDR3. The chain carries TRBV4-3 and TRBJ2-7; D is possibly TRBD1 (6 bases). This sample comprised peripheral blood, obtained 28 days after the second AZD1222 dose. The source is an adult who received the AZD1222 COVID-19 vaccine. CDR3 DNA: TGCGCCAGCAGCCCTGGACAGACCAACTACGAGCAGTACTTC. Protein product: CASSPGQTNYEQYF.